This T cell receptor beta chain is from a study of cytomegalovirus exposure and HLA in healthy donors. General observations from the study: Accurate predictions that matched the HLA-A and HLA-B alleles of most subjects were reportedly made from TCR beta sequences. Follow-up analysis later connected one missense variant in DCLRE1C with trimming of TCR beta V- and J-genes.

The study ran its PCR with 60 Vbeta and 13 Jbeta primers. Sequencing was performed with immunoSEQ multiplex PCR; in TCRdb, only in-frame clones are kept and a portion is missing. There are roughly 140,000 clones in the sample; approximately 80% occur only once, and 4.3% lies in the top ten. V trimming: 2 bases; J trimming: 8 bases; junction bases outside the gene matches: 7. CDR1 MRHNA and CDR2 SNTAGT come from the germline V gene. The CDR3 covers 14 residues. In this sample, this clone turned up a few times. Its target is not known. This clonotype was obtained from a woman in her 40s in good health and CMV-seropositive. V gene TRBV6-4 combines with J gene TRBJ1-2; TRBD1 matches at 8 bases. The sequencing sample was made of PBMCs. The DNA for the CDR3 is TGTGCCAGCAGTGACCAGGGGGCTTCTGGAGGCTACACCTTC. It translates to CASSDQGASGGYTF.